Given below is one T cell receptor beta chain in context. Its antigen remains unidentified. No much larger clone is present one base from it, and per-base qualities are unavailable. The entry originates in a study of blood T cell repertoires in COVID-19 (dated by TCRdb to between 2020 and 2021). In the study overall: Samples from collaborators originated in the United States, Italy and Spain and spanned both the acute and convalescent phases of COVID-19. The prospective study material was composed of cDNA or gDNA derived from T cells, B-cell-depleted T cells, or PBMCs. Deeply sampled blood TCRbeta repertoires from subjects exposed to, actively infected with, or recovered from COVID-19 were included in the dataset. The repertoires were made available in a free public database intended to serve as a resource for research on the immune response to SARS-CoV-2. The samples were drawn from two sources: the first 160 participants of the ongoing ImmuneRACE study, and fewer than 1,500 subjects contributed by 6 global collaborators. Nearly every sample came with metadata listing a de-identified subject ID, COVID-19 status, age in years and sex. Where available, HLA class I and class II types were taken from metadata supplied by the sample provider and were not determined by assay-based typing. Findings and caveats that apply to the study as a whole: The quantity of clinical and demographic metadata differed by source and by participant and was supplied without curation.

TCRbeta CDR3 regions were amplified from genomic DNA by means of the immunoSEQ Assay, a bias-controlled multiplex PCR. The authors processed their data as follows. The number of nucleated cells in each sample was estimated from the amplification of reference gene primers within the assay. To quantify the absolute abundance of each unique TCRbeta CDR3 rearrangement, sequence reads were collapsed and filtered. For each sample, productive Simpson clonality was calculated as the square root of Simpson's diversity index across productive rearrangements. The source is immuneACCESS, and TCRdb retained only in-frame sequences with V and J called. Part of the clones is not carried over; for the studies checked, unresolved V genes explain less than half of this, and the remainder is unexplained. V, J and clone size derive from that table, while D and trimming were established from the DNA sequence. The sample table contains approximately 200,000 clones; only one count was recorded for 70% to 90% of them. The ten largest clones add up to around 1.5% of the sample.

Collaborating institutions collected whole blood in K2EDTA tubes following their own protocols. For TCRbeta analysis, collaborators shipped samples in one of three forms: frozen whole blood, isolated PBMCs, or DNA extracted from either of those sample types. The CDR3 has 12 amino acids, counting the end cysteine and phenylalanine. Only CDR3 DNA is held: 36 bases, read in frame from base 1. Deletion took 4 bases off V and 2 bases off J, with a span of 5 bases between the germline ends. CDR1 and CDR2 are drawn from the germline V gene: MDHEN, SYDVKM. Sequencing was done on a sample of peripheral blood. The chain uses TRBV28 and TRBJ1-1; the D gene assignment is ambiguous. This clonotype was sampled from a man between 18 and 35 years old with active or convalescent COVID-19. For the CDR3, the sequence is CASSSINTEAFF. The DNA sequence reads TGTGCCAGCAGTTCCATTAACACTGAAGCTTTCTTT.